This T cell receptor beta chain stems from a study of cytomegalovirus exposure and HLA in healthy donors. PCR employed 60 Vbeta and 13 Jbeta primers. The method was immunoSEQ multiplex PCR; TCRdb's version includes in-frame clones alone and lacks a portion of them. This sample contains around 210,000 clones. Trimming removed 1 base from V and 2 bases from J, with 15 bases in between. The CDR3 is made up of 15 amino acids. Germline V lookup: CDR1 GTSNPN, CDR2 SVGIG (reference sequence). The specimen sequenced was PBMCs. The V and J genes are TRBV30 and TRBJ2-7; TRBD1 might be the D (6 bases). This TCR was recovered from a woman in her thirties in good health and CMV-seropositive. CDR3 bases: TGTGCCTGGAGTGGGTTCGGACAGTCGACCTACGAGCAGTACTTC. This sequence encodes CAWSGFGQSTYEQYF.